Sequencing of this TCR beta chain was carried out in a study of blood T cell repertoires in COVID-19. The CDR3 is 14 amino acids. CDR1 KGHSH and CDR2 LQKENI come from the germline V gene. Trimming shortened V by 3 bases and J by 5 bases, and 14 bases separated the two germline ends. Libraries were prepared by immunoSEQ multiplex PCR; TCRdb keeps only in-frame clonotypes and omits some of them. The table shows 300,000 or so clones, with more than 75% occurring only once. This clonotype originated in a woman aged 50 to 60 with acute or convalescent COVID-19. V is TRBV18 and J is TRBJ2-7, with D perhaps TRBD2 (5 bases). The sequenced material came from peripheral blood. CDR3 region: CASSPSRLYDEQYF. CDR3 nucleotides: TGTGCCAGCTCACCTTCAAGACTATATGACGAGCAGTACTTC.